Below, one T cell receptor beta chain is given with its context. The antigen is unknown. The sample comes from a study of OX40 agonist ivuxolimab in advanced cancers. In the study overall: Males comprised 75% to 90% of the group, whose mean age was 60 years (range roughly 20 to 90).

The CDR3 consists of 17 residues. Germline V lookup: CDR1 SNHLY, CDR2 FYNNEI. V trimming: 7 bases; J trimming: 5 bases; junction bases outside the gene matches: 18. The study's findings and limits: The antigens recognized by the expanded peripheral T cells, that is their antigen specificity, were not determined. On average, a greater number of expanded clones characterised CD8+ T cells relative to CD4+.

Sequenced by immunoSEQ multiplex PCR; TCRdb stores in-frame clones only, minus some. The profile shows 55,000 to 65,000 clones, around 90% of them singletons. The chain has TRBV2 and TRBJ1-1; 8 bases map to TRBD1. The TCR sequence derives from an adult with an advanced solid tumor such as melanoma, head and neck, liver or kidney cancer. Here the sequenced sample was CD4+ or CD8+ T cells sorted from blood, taken in a trial of the OX40 agonist ivuxolimab. CDR3 in amino acids: CASTSTGTGVFTTEAFF. The CDR3 nucleotides read TGTGCCAGCACCTCGACCGGGACAGGAGTTTTTACGACTGAAGCTTTCTTT.